This T cell receptor beta chain emerged from a study of regulatory T cells in long-lasting Graves disease. Trimming left V 2 bases short and J 0 bases short, with 10 bases between. This CDR3 region has 16 residues. Building of the TCR beta libraries involved iRepertoire HTBI primers and Arm-PCR of CDR3 regions. TCRdb used MiXCR to reprocess the multiplex PCR reads, holding one entry per CDR3 protein. The table shows about 530,000 distinct CDR3 sequences, with about 16% occurring only once. This clonotype was detected ten times or more. Its antigen is still unknown. The time point is: newly diagnosed GD, antithyroid drugs for less than 3 months. Construction of the TCR library relied on RNA isolated from PBMCs. Findings of the study overall: Favoring TRBV28, TRBJ1-2 and TRBJ2-5 was a feature seen in persistent disease.

These data are also associated with another study on T cells in Graves' hyperthyroidism and ophthalmopathy. As that report states: Exclusion followed for patients with uncontrolled infection, other autoimmune disease, pregnancy or lactation.

The sequence derives from a woman aged 35-60 years with Graves disease. The chain recombines TRBV12-3 or TRBV12-4 with TRBJ1-4; weak D call: TRBD1 (5 bases). The starting material was peripheral blood mononuclear cells (PBMCs), obtained at new diagnosis, from a patient treated with antithyroid drugs. The DNA of the CDR3 is TGTGCCAGCAGTTTAATGGGGACCGCAACTAATGAAAAACTGTTTTTT. This codes for CASSLMGTATNEKLFF.